The 9 T cell receptor beta chains below all came from one sample that was sequenced in a study of CD8+CD57+ T cells in acquired aplastic anemia. Template material for TCR beta VDJ and CDR3 profiling consisted of genomic DNA. TCRdb re-analysed the reads in MiXCR, keeping a single row per CDR3 protein. The data contain about 150,000 distinct CDR3 sequences, about 48% of them singletons. Patients sequenced had flow cytometry evidence of CD8+CD57+ cell expansion. The sample comprised sorted CD4+, CD8+, or CD8+CD57+ T cells (not recorded which) from PBMCs. Receptors were obtained from a human donor with aplastic anemia.

This rearrangement joins TRBV25-1 to TRBJ1-4, with TRBD1 matching over 8 bases. Germline V lookup: CDR1 MGHDK, CDR2 SYGVNS. The CDR3 consists of 14 residues. The V gene end was trimmed by 6 bases and the J gene end by 1 base; junction bases not matched to a gene: 1. The DNA of the CDR3 is TGTGCCAGCAGGGACAGGGAAACTAATGAAAAACTGTTTTTT. Amino acids: CASRDRETNEKLFF. The variable domain in full, with the rest retrieved from reference TRBV25-1 and TRBJ1-4, is EADIYQTPRYLVIGTGKKITLECSQTMGHDKMYWYQQDPGMELHLIHYSYGVNSTEKGDLSSESTVSRIRTEHFPLTLESARPSHTSQYLCASRDRETNEKLFFGSGTQLSVL.

This clonotype appeared many times. This chain joins TRBV24-1 and TRBJ1-3, with D possibly matching TRBD1 (5 bases). This CDR3 has 15 residues. V shed 4 bases and J shed 2 bases, with 11 bases lying between them. Germline V gives CDR1 KGHDR, CDR2 SFDVKD. The CDR3 DNA sequence: TGTGCCACCAGTGACGGGCGCAGGGCTGGAAACACCATATATTTT. This translates into CATSDGRRAGNTIYF.

The chain joins TRBV5-5 to TRBJ1-1; no reliable D call. Germline V gene data show CDR1 as SGHKS and CDR2 as YYEKEE (reference sequence). CDR3 length: 13 amino acids. The V gene lost 0 bases and the J gene lost 8 bases, with 11 bases spanning the gap. CDR3 residues: CASSLATDGEAFF. In DNA, the CDR3 is TGTGCCAGCAGCTTGGCCACTGACGGCGAAGCTTTCTTT.

The V call is TRBV9, the J call TRBJ2-7; 7 bases fit TRBD2. The CDR3 is made up of 15 amino acids. Trimming cost V 4 bases and J 2 bases; bases outside gene matches: 9. The germline gives CDR1 SGDLS, CDR2 YYNGEE. The CDR3: CASSQTSSPTYEQYF. The CDR3 nucleotides are TGTGCCAGCAGCCAGACTAGCAGCCCCACCTACGAGCAGTACTTC.

The V and J genes are TRBV24-1 and TRBJ2-3; TRBD2 aligns across 7 bases. The CDR3 extends over 15 amino acids. Unmatched junction bases numbered 7, after V lost 7 bases and J lost 1 base. CDR1 and CDR2 (germline): KGHDR, SFDVKD. The CDR3 sequence is CATRATRGGTDTQYF. CDR3 nucleotides: TGTGCCACCAGAGCCACCCGGGGGGGCACAGATACGCAGTATTTT.

V gene TRBV10-3 combines with J gene TRBJ2-6; D may correspond to TRBD1 or TRBD2 (6 bases each). Trimming removed 4 bases at V and 2 bases at J, with 9 bases between. The CDR3 length is 15 residues. Germline-derived CDR1 and CDR2 are ENHRY and SYGVKD. For the CDR3, the DNA is TGTGCCATCAGTGTTGGGGGGCCTGGGGCCAACGTCCTGACTTTC. Translated, it gives CAISVGGPGANVLTF.

This chain uses TRBV7-3 with TRBJ2-1, with TRBD2 matching over 10 bases. Germline V gene lookup returns CDR1 SGHTA and CDR2 FQGTGA. CDR3 size: 16 residues. V shed 6 bases and J 4 bases; nucleotides not matched to a gene: 9. DNA for the CDR3: TGTGCCAGCAGTCTCCGCCCTAGCGGGGGATACAATGAGCAGTTCTTC. Protein: CASSLRPSGGYNEQFF.

This clonotype has at least ten counts. The chain recombines TRBV13 with TRBJ2-3, with a weak D call TRBD2 (5 bases). Trimming removed 2 bases at V and 1 base at J, with 13 bases between. The CDR3 has 16 residues. CDR1 and CDR2 (germline): PRHDT, FYEKMQ (reference sequence). The CDR3 DNA is TGTGCCAGCAGCTTATCCGAGGGTATAGGCACAGATACGCAGTATTTT. Protein product: CASSLSEGIGTDTQYF.

The V and J genes are TRBV5-1 and TRBJ2-3; D unclear. V shed 0 bases and J shed 5 bases, with 7 bases lying between them. There are 13 residues in the CDR3. Germline assignment: CDR1 SGHRS and CDR2 YFSETQ. In nucleotides, the CDR3 is TGCGCCAGCAGCTTGGCCCAGGAAGATACGCAGTATTTT. This sequence encodes CASSLAQEDTQYF.